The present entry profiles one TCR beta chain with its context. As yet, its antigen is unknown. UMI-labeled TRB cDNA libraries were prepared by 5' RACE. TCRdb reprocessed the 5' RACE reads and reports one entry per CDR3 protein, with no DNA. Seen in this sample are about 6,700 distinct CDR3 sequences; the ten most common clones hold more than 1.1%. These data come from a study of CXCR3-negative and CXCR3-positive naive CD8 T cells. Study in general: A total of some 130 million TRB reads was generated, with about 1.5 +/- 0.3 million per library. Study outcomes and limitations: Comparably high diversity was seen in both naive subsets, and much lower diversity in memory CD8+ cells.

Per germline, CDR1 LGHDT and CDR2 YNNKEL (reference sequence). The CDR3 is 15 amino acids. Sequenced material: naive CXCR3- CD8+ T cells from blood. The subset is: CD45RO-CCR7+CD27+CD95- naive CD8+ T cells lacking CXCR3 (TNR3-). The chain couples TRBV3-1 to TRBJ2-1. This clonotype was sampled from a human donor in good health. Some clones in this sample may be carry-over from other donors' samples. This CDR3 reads CASSQESGYYNEQFF.